The entry below describes one TCR beta chain. The specificity of this receptor is unknown. Base qualities are not at hand, and no much larger clone is one base apart. This sample stems from a study of blood T cell repertoires in COVID-19 (dated by TCRdb to the early 2020s). Looking at the study overall: Samples from collaborators originated in the United States, Italy and Spain and spanned both the acute and convalescent phases of COVID-19. The material from the prospective study consisted of cDNA or gDNA derived from T cells, B-cell-depleted T cells, or PBMCs. Subjects who had been exposed to COVID-19, were actively infected with it, or had recovered from it provided the deeply sampled blood TCRbeta repertoires that made up the dataset. The repertoires were released in a freely available public database intended as a resource for research on the immune response to SARS-CoV-2. The samples were drawn from two sources: the first 160 participants of the ongoing ImmuneRACE study, and fewer than 1,500 subjects contributed by 6 global collaborators. Sample metadata almost always included a de-identified subject ID, COVID-19 status, age in years and sex. HLA class I and class II types, where available, came from metadata supplied by the sample provider rather than from assay-based typing. Overall study results and their limits: Clinical and demographic metadata were provided uncurated, with the amount varying by source and participant.

TCRbeta CDR3 regions were amplified from genomic DNA using the immunoSEQ Assay, a bias-controlled multiplex PCR. In the original analysis: Nucleated cell counts per sample were estimated from amplification of reference gene primers within the assay. To quantify the absolute abundance of each unique TCRbeta CDR3 rearrangement, sequence reads were collapsed and filtered. For each sample, productive Simpson clonality was calculated as the square root of Simpson's diversity index across productive rearrangements. TCRdb stores this immuneACCESS table with in-frame sequences only. Part of the clones is absent; in the studies checked, under half of the shortfall reflects unresolved V genes, and no reason is known for the rest. D and trimming were read from the DNA, whereas the V and J calls and clone size are those reported in that table. The sample yields approximately 500,000 clones; less than 90% were counted once. Roughly 8.3% of the sample is held by the ten biggest clonotypes.

One collaborating source in Seattle enrolled patients while the patients were actively infected and followed the patients over time throughout the course of disease. The collaborating institutions used their own protocols to collect whole blood in K2EDTA tubes. For TCRbeta analysis, collaborators shipped samples as frozen whole blood, isolated PBMCs, or DNA extracted from either of those sample types. This TCR came from a woman between 45 and 65 years old with COVID-19, enrolled during active disease. What was sequenced was peripheral blood.

The CDR3 has the sequence CAVRRGGTDTQYF. The DNA reads TGTGCCGTCCGACGGGGGGGCACAGATACGCAGTATTTT. The chain was built from TRBV6-5 and TRBJ2-3; 7 bases in the middle match TRBD2. CDR1 and CDR2, per the germline V gene, are MNHEY and SVGAGI. The CDR3 starts with the cysteine, ends with the phenylalanine, and has 13 residues. This entry keeps only the CDR3 DNA: 39 bases, framed from base 1. Relative to germline, V is missing 11 bases and J is missing 1 base, with 6 bases of the junction outside any gene match.